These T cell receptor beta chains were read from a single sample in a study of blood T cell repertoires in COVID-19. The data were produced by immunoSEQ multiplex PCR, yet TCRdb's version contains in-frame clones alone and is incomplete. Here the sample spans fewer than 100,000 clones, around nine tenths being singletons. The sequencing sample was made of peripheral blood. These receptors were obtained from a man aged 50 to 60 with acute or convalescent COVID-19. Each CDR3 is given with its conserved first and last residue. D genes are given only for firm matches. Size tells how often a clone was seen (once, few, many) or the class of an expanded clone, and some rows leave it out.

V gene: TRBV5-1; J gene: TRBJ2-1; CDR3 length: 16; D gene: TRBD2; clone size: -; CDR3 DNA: TGCGCCAGCAGCTTGGCGGTTAGCGGGAGCCCCAATGAGCAGTTCTTC; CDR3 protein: CASSLAVSGSPNEQFF
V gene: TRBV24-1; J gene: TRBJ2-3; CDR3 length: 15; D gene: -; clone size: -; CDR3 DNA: TGTGCCACCAGTGACCCAGGGGACATCACAGATACGCAGTATTTT; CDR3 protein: CATSDPGDITDTQYF
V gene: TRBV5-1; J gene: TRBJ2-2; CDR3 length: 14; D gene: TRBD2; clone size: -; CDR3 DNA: TGCGCCAGCAGCTTGCGGGAGGGCGGCGGGGAGCTGTTTTTT; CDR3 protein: CASSLREGGGELFF
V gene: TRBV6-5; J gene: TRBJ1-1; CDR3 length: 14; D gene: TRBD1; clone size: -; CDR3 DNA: TGTGCCAGCAGTTACACGGGACAGGGGGCGACGGCTTTCTTT; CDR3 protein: CASSYTGQGATAFF
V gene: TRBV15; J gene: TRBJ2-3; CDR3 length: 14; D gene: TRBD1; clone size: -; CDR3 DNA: TGTGCCACCAGCACTAGACAGGGTACAGATACGCAGTATTTT; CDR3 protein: CATSTRQGTDTQYF
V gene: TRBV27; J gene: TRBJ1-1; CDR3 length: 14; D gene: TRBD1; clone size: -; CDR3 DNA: TGTGCCAGCAGTTCGGACAGGGTGAACACTGAAGCTTTCTTT; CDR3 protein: CASSSDRVNTEAFF
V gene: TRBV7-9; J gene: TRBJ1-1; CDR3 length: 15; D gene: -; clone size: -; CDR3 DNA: TGTGCCAGCAGCCCGCCGGGCGGGGGTTACGGTGAAGCTTTCTTT; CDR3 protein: CASSPPGGGYGEAFF
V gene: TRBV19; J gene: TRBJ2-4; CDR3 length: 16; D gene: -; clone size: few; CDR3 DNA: TGTGCCAGTAGTAGACGGGACACCACAGCCAAAAACATTCAGTACTTC; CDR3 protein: CASSRRDTTAKNIQYF
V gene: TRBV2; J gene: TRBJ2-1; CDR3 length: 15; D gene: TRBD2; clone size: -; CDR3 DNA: TGTGCCAGCAGTGAAATTGGAGGGACTAGCGGGCCCCAGTTCTTC; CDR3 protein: CASSEIGGTSGPQFF
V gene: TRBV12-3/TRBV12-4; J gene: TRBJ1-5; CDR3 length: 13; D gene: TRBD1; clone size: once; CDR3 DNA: TGTGCCAGCAGTCTGGGACAGACTCAGCCCCAGCATTTT; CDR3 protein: CASSLGQTQPQHF
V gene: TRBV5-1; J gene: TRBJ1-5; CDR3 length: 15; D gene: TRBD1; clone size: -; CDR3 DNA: TGCGCCTGCAGCCCTGACACAGGGGTCAATCAGCCCCAGCATTTT; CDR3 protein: CACSPDTGVNQPQHF
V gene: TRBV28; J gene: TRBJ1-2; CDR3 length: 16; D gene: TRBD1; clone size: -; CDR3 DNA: TGTGCCACCAGGTCCGGGACAGGGGCCTTCCTCTATGGCTACACCTTC; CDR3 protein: CATRSGTGAFLYGYTF